The clone carrying this TCR beta chain was seen only once. V was shortened by 6 bases and J by 4 bases, with 7 bases between the two germline ends. The CDR3 is 11 amino acids. Per germline, CDR1 SNHLY and CDR2 FYNNEI. This specimen belongs to a study of sequential checkpoint blockade in melanoma. Across the whole study: Randomization was 1:1 between first-line nivolumab→ipilimumab and ipilimumab→nivolumab. Each arm's sequence ended with maintenance nivolumab.

Documented treatment: randomized to nivolumab then ipilimumab (arm A) or the reverse (arm B). Sequencing was performed with immunoSEQ multiplex PCR; in TCRdb, only in-frame clones are kept and a portion is missing. The profile shows 15,000 to 20,000 clones, roughly 61% of them singletons. This TCR came from a human donor with melanoma. This sample comprised CD8+ T cells sorted from blood (inferred from file names), obtained from a patient given nivolumab and ipilimumab in sequence. The genes are TRBV2 and TRBJ2-7, with D hard to call. The CDR3 region has the DNA TGTGCCAGCAGAAATGAGTACGAGCAGTACTTC. Residues: CASRNEYEQYF.